The clone carrying this TCR beta chain has ten or more counts. The CDR3 has 14 residues. Germline loops: CDR1 SGHAT, CDR2 FQNNGV. V was clipped by 4 bases and J by 7 bases; unmatched bases: 5. MiXCR was run by TCRdb on the RACE reads, yielding one entry per CDR3 protein. The sample consists of tens of thousands of distinct CDR3 sequences, about 11% of them appearing once. The time point here: pre-sensitization, week 0. The treatment: therapeutic diphenylcyclopropenone sensitization with weekly scalp DPC. This entry is derived from a study of human T cells and chemical hapten exposure. Whole-study context: Patients were mainly female, each with alopecia areata, totalis or universalis. TCR yields per sample varied mostly from small pooled library volume differences.

The specimen was whole blood, collected in connection with sensitization to the hapten diphenylcyclopropenone (DPC). The receptor's source is a woman aged 40 to 49 with alopecia areata. Some clones in this sample may be carry-over from other donors' samples. This rearrangement joins TRBV11-2 to TRBJ1-4; 8 bases map to TRBD1. The CDR3, as DNA: TGTGCCAGCAGCTCGATCAGGGGGCGTGAAAAACTGTTTTTT. Its translation is CASSSIRGREKLFF.